This TCR beta chain was recovered during a study of cytomegalovirus exposure and HLA in healthy donors. This clone was detected a few times. Primers for the PCR totalled 60 Vbeta and 13 Jbeta. Only in-frame clones appear in the TCRdb table, and some are missing; sequencing was by immunoSEQ multiplex PCR. Here the sample spans roughly 200,000 clones, 70% to 85% being singletons. Regarding donors, all were healthy bone marrow donors. The TCR sequence derives from a woman aged 55-75 years in good health and CMV-seropositive. The sequenced material came from PBMCs.

CDR3 sequence: CATSREKGTSGNEQYF. CDR3 nucleotides: TGTGCCACCAGCAGAGAGAAGGGGACTAGCGGGAACGAGCAGTACTTC. The rearrangement uses TRBV15 and TRBJ2-7; 13 positions match TRBD2. The CDR3 has 16 amino acids. With 0 bases clipped from V and 5 bases from J, the junction kept 4 bases outside the gene matches. Looked up from germline, CDR1 is LNHNV and CDR2 is YYDKDF (reference sequence).